This paragraph reports one T cell receptor (beta chain). As yet, its antigen is unknown. A much larger clonotype is one base distant, so this may be a read error. These data belong to a study of T cell repertoires in ileal Crohn's disease. Study-wide results and caveats: Sorted CD8 T cells held more high-frequency clones than CD4. Endoscopic recurrence occurred in every patient whose clonality exceeded 26.8%.

Lamina propria lymphocytes from surgical specimens were isolated on a density gradient before sorting. Eligibility required adulthood, ileal or ileocolonic Crohn's disease and indicated ileocolonic resection. Between the trimmed V and J ends, which lost 3 bases and 2 bases, there was a span of 7 bases. Germline V gives CDR1 MNHEY, CDR2 SMNVEV (reference sequence). This CDR3 comprises 13 residues. Only in-frame clones appear in the TCRdb table, and some are missing; sequencing was by immunoSEQ multiplex PCR. This sample has about 2,100 clones; about 74% occur once, and the top ten carry approximately 13%.

This chain links TRBV27 with TRBJ1-2; possibly TRBD1 for D (5 bases). The TCR sequence derives from an adult with Crohn's disease. Some clones in this sample may be carry-over from other donors' samples. Sequencing used CD8+ T cells from ileum. The CDR3 sequence: CASSLGQNYGYTF. CDR3 nucleotides: TGTGCCAGCAGTTTGGGGCAGAACTATGGCTACACCTTC.